This T cell receptor beta chain was obtained from a study of cytomegalovirus exposure and HLA in healthy donors. Study conclusions and caveats: The authors later found TCR association rates varying by HLA locus, with DRB1 most and HLA-C fewest. Presence/absence analyses took donor sequencing depth as roughly uniform. The listing of 150 to 200 TCR beta chains classed them as cytomegalovirus-associated.

In regard to this clone: What it binds is not known.

PCR used 60 Vbeta primers and 13 Jbeta primers. The assay was immunoSEQ multiplex PCR, and TCRdb's table has in-frame clones only and misses some. The sample lists approximately 170,000 clones, 70% to 75% occurring once. The germline gives CDR1 SGHDN, CDR2 FVKESK. There are 11 residues in the CDR3. V lost 1 base and J lost 10, with 6 bases in between. This receptor was obtained from a man aged 25 to 45 in good health and CMV-seropositive. Sequenced: PBMCs. The V call is TRBV14, the J call TRBJ2-3; D might be TRBD1 (6 bases). Here the CDR3 reads CASSQGQAQYF. CDR3 sequence (DNA): TGTGCCAGCAGCCAAGGACAGGCGCAGTATTTT.